This record covers a single TCR beta chain. This sample stems from a study of blood T cell repertoires in COVID-19. About the research overall: Acute and convalescent COVID-19 samples came from the United States, Italy and Spain. The cDNA or gDNA used as material had been derived from T cells, B-cell-depleted T cells, or PBMCs.

From germline, CDR1 is MDHEN and CDR2 SYDVKM. Trimming cost V 6 bases and J 4 bases; bases outside gene matches: 6. The CDR3 has 15 residues. Study processing details: By means of reference gene primer amplification, nucleated cell counts were estimated. Profiling relied on immunoSEQ multiplex PCR, and the TCRdb table lists in-frame clones only, not all of them. V, J and clone size reflect that table, while D and trimming were determined from the DNA. The repertoire holds about 670,000 clones, with about 90% as singletons. The TCR sequence derives from a woman between 18 and 29 years old with acute or convalescent COVID-19. Input material: peripheral blood. This chain uses TRBV28 with TRBJ1-5, with 10 bases that match TRBD1. For the CDR3, the DNA is TGTGCCAGCAGGTTAGGGGGACAGGGGAATCAGCCCCAGCATTTT. Translation: CASRLGGQGNQPQHF.